The TCR beta chain described here comes from a study of response to subunit inactivated influenza vaccine. TCRdb passed the RT-PCR reads through MiXCR, listing each CDR3 protein once. This table holds 500,000 to 600,000 distinct CDR3 sequences, about 11% found once. Trimming pared 2 bases from V and 2 bases from J, leaving 13 bases between. The CDR3 sequence is 16 residues long. Germline CDR1 and CDR2: SEHNR and FQNEAQ (reference sequence). There are many counts of this clonotype. These same data were also listed under a study on T cells expressing NK-cell markers. According to that study: A 5'RACE template switching approach incorporating UMIs was used to make TCR beta cDNA. Eight donors were sequenced, of whom seven were HCMV-seropositive, while the remaining one was HCMV-seronegative. The authors restricted sorting to alpha-beta TCR T cells with an anti-gamma-delta TCR antibody in several experiments. About 1.0-8% of CD8+ T cells in about 6 donors belonged to dominant NKG2C+ clonotypes.

V usage is TRBV7-9 and J usage is TRBJ2-1, with D perhaps assigned TRBD1 or TRBD2 (5 bases each). The source of this sequence is a man aged 45-65 years who received an inactivated influenza vaccine. The specimen was PBMCs from blood, collected on the day of vaccination. The CDR3: CASSLHGADAYNEQFF. The DNA of the CDR3 is TGTGCCAGCAGCTTACACGGGGCCGACGCCTACAATGAGCAGTTCTTC.